This record covers a single T cell receptor (beta chain). Study processing details: Amplification with reference gene primers provided the estimates of nucleated cell counts. The assay was immunoSEQ multiplex PCR, and TCRdb's table has in-frame clones only and misses some. V, J and clone size derive from that table, while D and trimming were established from the DNA sequence. Of some 42,000 clones listed, 75% to 90% are singletons. This sample is part of a study of blood T cell repertoires in COVID-19. Whole-study context: Spain, Italy and the United States supplied samples that represented acute and convalescent COVID-19. T cells, B-cell-depleted T cells, or PBMCs supplied cDNA or gDNA.

The CDR3 length is 15 residues. Per germline, CDR1 SGDLS and CDR2 YYNGEE. With V trimmed by 2 bases and J by 0 bases, 4 bases remained unmatched. This TCR came from a human donor in a cohort sampled during active COVID-19. The chain recombines TRBV9 with TRBJ2-7; 8 nucleotides agree with TRBD1. The sequencing input was peripheral blood. CDR3 sequence reads: CASSVGTGSSYEQYF. Here the CDR3 DNA reads TGTGCCAGCAGCGTGGGGACAGGAAGCTCCTACGAGCAGTACTTC.